Described below is a single T cell receptor beta chain sequence and its context. The count of this clone is one. Its antigen remains unidentified. The sample holds no much larger clone one base away, and base qualities are not on file. This entry belongs to a study of blood T cell repertoires in COVID-19 (dated by TCRdb to the early 2020s). Background for the entire study: Samples from collaborators originated in the United States, Italy and Spain and spanned both the acute and convalescent phases of COVID-19. Subjects who had been exposed to COVID-19, were actively infected with it, or had recovered from it provided the deeply sampled blood TCRbeta repertoires that made up the dataset. The prospective study material was composed of cDNA or gDNA derived from T cells, B-cell-depleted T cells, or PBMCs. A freely available public database, intended as a resource for researchers studying the immune response to SARS-CoV-2, is where the repertoires were released. The samples were drawn from the first 160 participants of the ongoing ImmuneRACE study and from 1,254 subjects provided by 6 global collaborators. Where HLA class I and class II types were available, the types were taken from metadata supplied by the sample provider, not from assay-based typing. A de-identified subject ID, COVID-19 status, age in years and sex were almost always included in the sample metadata.

TCRbeta CDR3 regions were amplified from genomic DNA by means of the immunoSEQ Assay, a bias-controlled multiplex PCR. On the authors' methods: The number of nucleated cells in each sample was estimated by amplification of reference gene primers within the assay. Sequence reads were collapsed and filtered to measure the absolute abundance of every unique TCRbeta CDR3 rearrangement. For each sample, productive Simpson clonality was calculated as the square root of Simpson's diversity index across productive rearrangements. In TCRdb, the immuneACCESS table is reduced to in-frame sequences with V and J assigned. These tables do not hold every clone; where another copy was compared, an unresolved V gene accounts for under half, and the others remain unexplained. That table furnishes V, J and clone size, whereas the DNA furnished D and trimming. Present in this sample are approximately 240,000 clones, around 87% of which were seen just once. The top ten constitute about 6% of the sample.

Trimming removed 4 bases from V and 0 bases from J, leaving 8 bases between the germline ends. The germline V gene sets CDR1 to SGHRS and CDR2 to YFSETQ. The CDR3 measures 13 amino acids from cysteine to phenylalanine. The DNA shown is the 39-base CDR3, in frame from base 1. Study-level results and caveats: How much clinical and demographic metadata was included differed by source and by participant, and the metadata was provided uncurated.

Participants in the prospective study were aged roughly 18 to 95 years, lived in more than 20 United States geographic areas, and enrolled through a virtual design. In the prospective study, cohorts were assigned on the basis of participant-reported clinical history obtained from a screening survey and a study questionnaire. In the prospective study, whole blood, serum and a nasopharyngeal or oropharyngeal swab were collected from each participant by mobile phlebotomists. Over an approximately 2-month period, participants in the prospective study had the option of providing additional blood draws and questionnaires. Prospective study blood samples were shipped either frozen or at room temperature before DNA extraction.

The sequence came from a woman in her 30s with acute COVID-19. The chain is encoded by TRBV5-1 joined to TRBJ2-7, with the D gene too uncertain to name. Sequencing was carried out using PBMCs or T cells enriched from blood (not recorded which). The bases are TGCGCCAGCAGCCCCGTAGTCTCCTACGAGCAGTACTTC. Its protein product is CASSPVVSYEQYF.